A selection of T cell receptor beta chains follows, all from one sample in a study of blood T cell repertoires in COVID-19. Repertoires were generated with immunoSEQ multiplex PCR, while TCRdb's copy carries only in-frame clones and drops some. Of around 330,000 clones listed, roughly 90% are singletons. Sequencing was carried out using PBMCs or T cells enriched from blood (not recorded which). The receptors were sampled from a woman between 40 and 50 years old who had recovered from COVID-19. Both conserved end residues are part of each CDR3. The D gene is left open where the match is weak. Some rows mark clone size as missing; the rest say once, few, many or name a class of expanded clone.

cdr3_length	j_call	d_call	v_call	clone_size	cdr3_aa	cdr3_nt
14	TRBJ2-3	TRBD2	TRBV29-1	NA	CSVQAGGPVDTQYF	TGCAGCGTTCAAGCGGGAGGGCCGGTAGATACGCAGTATTTT
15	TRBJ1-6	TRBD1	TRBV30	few	CAWSAGTGGNSPLHF	TGTGCCTGGAGCGCAGGGACAGGGGGGAATTCACCCCTCCACTTT
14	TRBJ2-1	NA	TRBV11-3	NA	CASSLTTAVPEQFF	TGTGCCAGCAGCTTAACGACGGCGGTACCTGAGCAGTTCTTC
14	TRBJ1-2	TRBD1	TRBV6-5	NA	CASTPPGQLYGYTF	TGTGCCAGCACACCCCCGGGACAGCTCTATGGCTACACCTTC
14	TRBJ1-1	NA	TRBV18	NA	CASSPARLPTEAFF	TGTGCCAGCTCACCAGCCAGGCTTCCGACTGAAGCTTTCTTT
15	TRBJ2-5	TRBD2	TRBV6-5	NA	CASSYPGLAGETQYF	TGTGCCAGCAGTTACCCGGGACTAGCGGGGGAGACCCAGTACTTC
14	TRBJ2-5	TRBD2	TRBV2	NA	CASASGRVQETQYF	TGTGCCAGCGCTAGCGGGAGGGTACAAGAGACCCAGTACTTC
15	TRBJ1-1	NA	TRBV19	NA	CASRDSDGGYTEAFF	TGTGCCAGTAGAGACAGTGATGGCGGTTACACTGAAGCTTTCTTT
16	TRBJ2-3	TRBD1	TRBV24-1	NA	CATSDPGGQGSDTQYF	TGTGCCACCAGTGACCCCGGGGGACAGGGCTCAGATACGCAGTATTTT
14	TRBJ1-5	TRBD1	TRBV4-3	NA	CASSPDRGNQPQHF	TGCGCCAGCAGCCCTGACAGGGGCAATCAGCCCCAGCATTTT
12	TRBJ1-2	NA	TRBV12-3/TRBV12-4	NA	CASSSGGYGYTF	TGTGCCAGCAGTTCTGGAGGATATGGCTACACCTTC
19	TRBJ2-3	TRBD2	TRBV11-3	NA	CASSFGSSGRAFRTDTQYF	TGTGCCAGCAGCTTCGGGTCTAGCGGGAGGGCCTTCCGCACAGATACGCAGTATTTT
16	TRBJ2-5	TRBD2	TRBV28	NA	CASSPLSGGAGETQYF	TGTGCCAGCAGCCCTCTAAGCGGGGGGGCCGGGGAGACCCAGTACTTC
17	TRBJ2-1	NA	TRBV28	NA	CASRGNVAASSYNEQFF	TGTGCCAGCAGGGGAAACGTAGCGGCGAGCTCCTACAATGAGCAGTTCTTC
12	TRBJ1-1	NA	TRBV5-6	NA	CASSLTPTEAFF	TGTGCCAGCAGCTTAACTCCAACTGAAGCTTTCTTT
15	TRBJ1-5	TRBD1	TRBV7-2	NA	CASSWGTGVGQPQHF	TGTGCCAGCAGCTGGGGGACAGGGGTCGGTCAGCCCCAGCATTTT
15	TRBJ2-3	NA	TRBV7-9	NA	CASSLGPRDTDTQYF	TGTGCCAGCAGCTTAGGGCCCCGGGACACAGATACGCAGTATTTT
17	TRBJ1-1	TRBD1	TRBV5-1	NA	CASSLLRGGAGNTEAFF	TGCGCCAGCAGCTTGTTGAGAGGGGGCGCTGGGAACACTGAAGCTTTCTTT
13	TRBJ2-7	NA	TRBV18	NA	CASSPVASYEQYF	TGTGCCAGCTCACCAGTAGCCTCCTACGAGCAGTACTTC
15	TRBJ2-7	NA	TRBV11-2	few	CASSLHYGAHYEQYF	TGTGCCAGCAGCTTACATTATGGGGCACATTACGAGCAGTACTTC
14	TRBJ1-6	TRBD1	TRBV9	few	CASSSGQGGSPLHF	TGTGCCAGCAGCTCGGGACAGGGTGGCTCACCCCTCCACTTT
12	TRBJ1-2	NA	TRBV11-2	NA	CASSRARYGYTF	TGTGCCAGCAGCCGAGCTCGGTATGGCTACACCTTC
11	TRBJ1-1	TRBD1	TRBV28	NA	CASSQDRGAFF	TGTGCCAGCAGCCAGGACAGGGGAGCTTTCTTT
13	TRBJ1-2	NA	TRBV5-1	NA	CASSLVLESGYTF	TGCGCCAGCAGCTTGGTGTTAGAAAGTGGCTACACCTTC
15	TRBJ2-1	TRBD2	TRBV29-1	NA	CSSTAGSGSTNEQFF	TGCAGCTCCACTGCGGGCAGCGGGAGTACCAATGAGCAGTTCTTC
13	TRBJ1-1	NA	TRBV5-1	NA	CASSLLLNTEAFF	TGCGCCAGCAGCTTGCTCCTTAACACTGAAGCTTTCTTT
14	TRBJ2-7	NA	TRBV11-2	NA	CASSLGQGGHEQYF	TGTGCCAGCAGCTTAGGGCAGGGAGGCCACGAGCAGTACTTC